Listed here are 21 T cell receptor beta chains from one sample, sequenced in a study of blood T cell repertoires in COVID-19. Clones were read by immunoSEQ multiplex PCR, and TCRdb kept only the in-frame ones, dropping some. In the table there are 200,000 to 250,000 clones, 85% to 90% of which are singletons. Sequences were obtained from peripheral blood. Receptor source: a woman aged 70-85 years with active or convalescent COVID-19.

The CDR3 bases are TGCGCCAGCAGCCAAGATACTAGCGGGTGGAGGAATGAGCAGTTCTTC. Protein sequence: CASSQDTSGWRNEQFF. The chain carries TRBV4-1 and TRBJ2-1; TRBD2 aligns across 9 bases. CDR3 length equals 16 residues. Germline CDR1 MGHRA, CDR2 YSYEKL. Trimming took 0 bases from V and 7 from J; bases not matched to a gene: 7.

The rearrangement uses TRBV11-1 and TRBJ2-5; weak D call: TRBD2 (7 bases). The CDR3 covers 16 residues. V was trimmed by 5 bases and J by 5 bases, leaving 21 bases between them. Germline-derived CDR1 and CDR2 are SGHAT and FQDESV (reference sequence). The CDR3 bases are TGTGCCAGCAGCAGGGGGGGACAACGGAGCGGGGAGACCCAGTACTTC. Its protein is CASSRGGQRSGETQYF.

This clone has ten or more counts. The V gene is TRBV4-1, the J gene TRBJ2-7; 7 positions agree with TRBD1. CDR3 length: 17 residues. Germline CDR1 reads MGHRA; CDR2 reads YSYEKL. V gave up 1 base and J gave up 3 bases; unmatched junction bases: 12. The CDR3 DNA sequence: TGCGCCAGCAGCCAAGGATTTCGGGACAGTCGTTTCTACGAGCAGTACTTC. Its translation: CASSQGFRDSRFYEQYF.

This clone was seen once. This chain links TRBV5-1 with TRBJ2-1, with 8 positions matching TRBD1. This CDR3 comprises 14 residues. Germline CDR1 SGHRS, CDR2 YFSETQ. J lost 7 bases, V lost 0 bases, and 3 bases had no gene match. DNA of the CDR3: TGCGCCAGCAGCTTGGACGGACAGGGAAATGAGCAGTTCTTC. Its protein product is CASSLDGQGNEQFF.

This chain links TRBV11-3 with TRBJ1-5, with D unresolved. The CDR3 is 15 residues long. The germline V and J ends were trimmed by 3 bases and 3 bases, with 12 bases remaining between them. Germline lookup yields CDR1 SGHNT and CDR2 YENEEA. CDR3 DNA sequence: TGTGCCAGCAGCTTGAGGGTTGGGATCAATCAGCCCCAGCATTTT. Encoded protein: CASSLRVGINQPQHF.

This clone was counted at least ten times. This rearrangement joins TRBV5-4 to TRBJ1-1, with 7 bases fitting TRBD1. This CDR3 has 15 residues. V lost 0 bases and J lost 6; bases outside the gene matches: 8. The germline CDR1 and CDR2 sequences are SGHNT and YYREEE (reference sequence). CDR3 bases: TGTGCCAGCAGCTTGGTACGAGGGGGCGCCCCTGAAGCTTTCTTT. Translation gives CASSLVRGGAPEAFF.

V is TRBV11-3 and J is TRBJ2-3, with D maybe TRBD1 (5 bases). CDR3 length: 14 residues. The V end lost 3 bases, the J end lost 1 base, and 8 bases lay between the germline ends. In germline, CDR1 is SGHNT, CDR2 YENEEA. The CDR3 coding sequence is TGTGCCAGCAGCTTGACAGCTGGCACAGATACGCAGTATTTT. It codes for CASSLTAGTDTQYF.

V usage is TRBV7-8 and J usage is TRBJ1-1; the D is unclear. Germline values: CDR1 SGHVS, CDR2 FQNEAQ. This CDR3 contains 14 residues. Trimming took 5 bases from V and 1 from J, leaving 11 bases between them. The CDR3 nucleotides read TGTGCCAGCAGCCTCCTCCAGCGGAACACTGAAGCTTTCTTT. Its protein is CASSLLQRNTEAFF.

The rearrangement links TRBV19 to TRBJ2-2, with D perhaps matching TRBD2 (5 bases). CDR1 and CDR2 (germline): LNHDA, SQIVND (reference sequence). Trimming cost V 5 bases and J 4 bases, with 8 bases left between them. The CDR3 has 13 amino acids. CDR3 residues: CASSARGTGELFF. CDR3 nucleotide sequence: TGTGCCAGTAGTGCCCGGGGCACCGGGGAGCTGTTTTTT. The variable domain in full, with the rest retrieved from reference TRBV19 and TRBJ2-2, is DGGITQSPKYLFRKEGQNVTLSCEQNLNHDAMYWYRQDPGQGLRLIYYSQIVNDFQKGDIAEGYSVSREKKESFPLTVTSAQKNPTAFYLCASSARGTGELFFGEGSRLTVL.

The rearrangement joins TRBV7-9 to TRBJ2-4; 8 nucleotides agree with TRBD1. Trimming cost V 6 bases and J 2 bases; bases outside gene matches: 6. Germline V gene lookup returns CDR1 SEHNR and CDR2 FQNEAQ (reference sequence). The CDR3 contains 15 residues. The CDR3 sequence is CASSPDRGSKNIQYF. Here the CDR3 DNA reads TGTGCCAGCAGTCCAGACAGGGGATCCAAAAACATTCAGTACTTC. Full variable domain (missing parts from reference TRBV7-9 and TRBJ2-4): DTGVSQNPRHKITKRGQNVTFRCDPISEHNRLYWYRQTLGQGPEFLTYFQNEAQLEKSRLLSDRFSAERPKGSFSTLEIQRTEQGDSAMYLCASSPDRGSKNIQYFGAGTRLSVL.

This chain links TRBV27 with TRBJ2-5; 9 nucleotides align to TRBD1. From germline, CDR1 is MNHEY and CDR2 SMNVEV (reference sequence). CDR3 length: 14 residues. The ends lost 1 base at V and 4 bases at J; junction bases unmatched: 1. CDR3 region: CASSLLTGGETQYF. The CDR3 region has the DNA TGTGCCAGCAGTTTATTGACAGGGGGAGAGACCCAGTACTTC.

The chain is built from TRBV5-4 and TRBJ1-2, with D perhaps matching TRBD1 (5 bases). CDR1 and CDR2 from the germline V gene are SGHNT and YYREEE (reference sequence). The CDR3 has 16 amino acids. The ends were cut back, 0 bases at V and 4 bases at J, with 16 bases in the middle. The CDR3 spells CASSLDGGVASYGYTF. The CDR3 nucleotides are TGTGCCAGCAGCTTGGACGGAGGGGTCGCATCCTATGGCTACACCTTC.

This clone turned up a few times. The CDR3 bases are TGTGCCAGCAGCTTAGATACAGGGATAAGGGTTGAAGCTTTCTTT. It yields the protein CASSLDTGIRVEAFF. The chain carries TRBV11-2 and TRBJ1-1; maybe TRBD1 (6 bases). Germline V gives CDR1 SGHAT, CDR2 FQNNGV. The CDR3 length is 15 residues. The V end was cut by 0 bases, the J end by 7 bases, with 15 bases between. Full variable domain (rest looked up from reference TRBV11-2 and TRBJ1-1): EAGVAQSPRYKIIEKRQSVAFWCNPISGHATLYWYQQILGQGPKLLIQFQNNGVVDDSQLPKDRFSAERLKGVDSTLKIQPAKLEDSAVYLCASSLDTGIRVEAFFGQGTRLTVV.

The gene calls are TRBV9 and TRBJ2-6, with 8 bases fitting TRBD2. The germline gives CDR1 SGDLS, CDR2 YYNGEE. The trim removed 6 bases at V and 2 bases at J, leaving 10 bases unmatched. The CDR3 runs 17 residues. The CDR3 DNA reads TGTGCCAGCACCTCCGGGACTAGAGGGCCTGGGGCCAACGTCCTGACTTTC. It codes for CASTSGTRGPGANVLTF.

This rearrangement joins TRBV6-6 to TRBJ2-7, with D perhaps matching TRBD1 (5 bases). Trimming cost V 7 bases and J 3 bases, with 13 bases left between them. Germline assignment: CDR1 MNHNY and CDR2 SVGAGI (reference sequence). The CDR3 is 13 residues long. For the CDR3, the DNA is TGTGCCAGCAAGCAGGGTTCCGTCTACGAGCAGTACTTC. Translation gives CASKQGSVYEQYF.

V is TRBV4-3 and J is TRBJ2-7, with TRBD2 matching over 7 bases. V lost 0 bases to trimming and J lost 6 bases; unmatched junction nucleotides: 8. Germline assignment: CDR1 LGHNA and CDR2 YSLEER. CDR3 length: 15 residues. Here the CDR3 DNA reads TGCGCCAGCAGCCAAGATCCCGGCGGGGGTGGCGAGCAGTACTTC. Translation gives CASSQDPGGGGEQYF.

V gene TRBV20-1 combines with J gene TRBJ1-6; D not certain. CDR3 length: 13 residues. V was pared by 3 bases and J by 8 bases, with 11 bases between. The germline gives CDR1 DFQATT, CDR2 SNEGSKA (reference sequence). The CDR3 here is CSASSDSDSPLHF. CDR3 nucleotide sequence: TGCAGTGCTAGTAGCGATTCGGATTCACCCCTCCACTTT.

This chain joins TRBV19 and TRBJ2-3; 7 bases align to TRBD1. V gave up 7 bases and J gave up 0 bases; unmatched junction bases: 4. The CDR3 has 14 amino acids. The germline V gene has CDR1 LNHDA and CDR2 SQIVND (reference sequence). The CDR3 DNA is TGTGCCAGTAAGGGGACAGCTAGCACAGATACGCAGTATTTT. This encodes CASKGTASTDTQYF.

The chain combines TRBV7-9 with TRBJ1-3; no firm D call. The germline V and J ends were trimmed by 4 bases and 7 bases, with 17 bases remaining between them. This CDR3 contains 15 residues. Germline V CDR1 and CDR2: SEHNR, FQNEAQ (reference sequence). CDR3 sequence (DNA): TGTGCCAGCAGCTCCGTGACTTCAGGAGGGAACACCATATATTTT. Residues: CASSSVTSGGNTIYF.

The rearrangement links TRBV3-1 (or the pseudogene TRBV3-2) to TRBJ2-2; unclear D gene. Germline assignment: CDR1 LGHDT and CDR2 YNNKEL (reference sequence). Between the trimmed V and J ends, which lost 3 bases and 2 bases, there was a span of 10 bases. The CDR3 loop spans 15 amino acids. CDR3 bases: TGTGCCAGCAGCCAGCAGACTTTTAACACCGGGGAGCTGTTTTTT. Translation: CASSQQTFNTGELFF.

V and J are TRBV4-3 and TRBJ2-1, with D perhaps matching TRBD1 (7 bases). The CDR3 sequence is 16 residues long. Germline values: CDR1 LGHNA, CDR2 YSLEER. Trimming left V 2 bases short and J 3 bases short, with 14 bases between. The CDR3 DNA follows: TGCGCCAGCAGCCAACAAAGGCAGGGGGGCTACAATGAGCAGTTCTTC. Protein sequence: CASSQQRQGGYNEQFF.